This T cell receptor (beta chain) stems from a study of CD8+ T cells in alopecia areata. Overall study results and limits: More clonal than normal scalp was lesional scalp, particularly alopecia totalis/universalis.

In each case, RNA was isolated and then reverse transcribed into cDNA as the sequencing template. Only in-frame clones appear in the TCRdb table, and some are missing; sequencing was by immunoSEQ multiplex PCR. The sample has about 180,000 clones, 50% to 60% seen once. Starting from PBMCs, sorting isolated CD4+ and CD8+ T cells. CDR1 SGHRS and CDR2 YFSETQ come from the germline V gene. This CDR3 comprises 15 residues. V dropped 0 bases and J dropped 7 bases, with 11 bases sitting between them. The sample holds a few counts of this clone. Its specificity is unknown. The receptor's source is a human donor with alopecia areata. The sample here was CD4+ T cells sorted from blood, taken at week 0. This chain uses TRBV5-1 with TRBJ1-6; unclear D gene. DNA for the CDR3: TGCGCCAGCAGCTTGGCCGCGCAGGCGAATTCACCCCTCCACTTT. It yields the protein CASSLAAQANSPLHF.